The next 27 T cell receptor beta chains were all read from a single sample in a study of cytomegalovirus exposure and HLA in healthy donors. PCR involved 60 Vbeta and 13 Jbeta primers. Data came from immunoSEQ multiplex PCR; TCRdb stores just in-frame clones and leaves some out. The sample has roughly 200,000 clones, 80% to 85% seen once. Specimen: PBMCs. These receptors were taken from a boy aged 2 to 9 in good health and CMV-seronegative.

Only one count was recorded for this clone. The J gene is TRBJ2-7, the V gene TRBV9, with 9 bases aligning to TRBD2. The CDR3 covers 18 residues. Germline loops: CDR1 SGDLS, CDR2 YYNGEE. Trimming at V came to 4 bases and at J to 2 bases, leaving 16 bases not matched to a gene. CDR3 sequence reads: CASSLSASGGLVPYEQYF. The CDR3 bases are TGTGCCAGCAGCCTATCGGCCAGCGGGGGGCTCGTACCCTACGAGCAGTACTTC.

The DNA of the CDR3 is TGTGCCAGCAGCTTGTCAGGCACCGGGGAGCTGTTTTTT. Protein: CASSLSGTGELFF. The rearrangement uses TRBV7-9 and TRBJ2-2, with unresolved D. The germline V and J ends were trimmed by 3 bases and 4 bases, with 6 bases remaining between them. Per the germline V gene, CDR1 is SEHNR and CDR2 is FQNEAQ (reference sequence). The CDR3 contains 13 residues.

The V call is TRBV10-2, the J call TRBJ2-1; 11 bases map to TRBD2. J gave up 7 bases and V 4 bases, and 6 bases lay outside the gene matches. Germline lookup yields CDR1 WSHSY and CDR2 SAAADI. The CDR3 loop spans 15 amino acids. CDR3 residues: CASSVLAGEINEQFF. The DNA of the CDR3 is TGCGCCAGCAGTGTACTAGCGGGAGAAATTAATGAGCAGTTCTTC.

V and J are TRBV2 and TRBJ2-5, with 8 bases matching TRBD2. Germline trimming cut 8 bases from V and 5 bases from J; bases unmatched to any gene: 4. The length of the CDR3 is 12 residues. CDR1 is SNHLY and CDR2 is FYNNEI in the germline V gene. CDR3 sequence reads: CASFGGDETQYF. CDR3 DNA: TGTGCCAGCTTCGGGGGGGATGAGACCCAGTACTTC. Based on the CDR3 plus reference TRBV2 and TRBJ2-5, the full variable domain is EPEVTQTPSHQVTQMGQEVILRCVPISNHLYFYWYRQILGQKVEFLVSFYNNEISEKSEIFDDQFSVERPDGSNFTLKIRSTKLEDSAMYFCASFGGDETQYFGPGTRLLVL.

This chain uses TRBV4-1 with TRBJ2-2; D remains ambiguous. Per germline, CDR1 MGHRA and CDR2 YSYEKL. The CDR3 length is 14 residues. V lost 3 bases to trimming and J lost 1 base, with 6 bases between them. The CDR3 DNA reads as TGCGCCAGCAGCCATTCCCAGAACACCGGGGAGCTGTTTTTT. This translates into CASSHSQNTGELFF.

The V gene is TRBV19, the J gene TRBJ2-1; TRBD1 aligns across 7 bases. The CDR3 length is 14 residues. Germline-derived CDR1 and CDR2 are LNHDA and SQIVND (reference sequence). With V trimmed by 5 bases and J by 8 bases, 9 bases remained unmatched. DNA of the CDR3: TGTGCCAGTAGTCCGACAGGGTCCGGCGATGAGCAGTTCTTC. It encodes CASSPTGSGDEQFF.

V is TRBV11-2 and J is TRBJ2-1; 10 bases agree with TRBD2. J gave up 6 bases and V 1 base, and 15 bases lay outside the gene matches. From germline, CDR1 is SGHAT and CDR2 FQNNGV. The CDR3 extends over 19 amino acids. The CDR3: CASSLASLASGGASNEQFF. In nucleotides, the CDR3 is TGTGCCAGCAGCTTAGCGTCCTTAGCGAGCGGGGGGGCCAGCAATGAGCAGTTCTTC.

The V gene is TRBV6-5, the J gene TRBJ1-2; D remains unclear. The CDR3 covers 13 residues. The germline gives CDR1 MNHEY, CDR2 SVGAGI. Trimming took off 6 bases at V and 6 bases at J, with 14 bases between the two ends. This CDR3 is CASSAEGRNGYTF. The DNA for the CDR3 is TGTGCCAGCAGCGCCGAGGGAAGGAATGGCTACACCTTC.

A few counts support this clone. This chain links TRBV5-1 with TRBJ1-1; 9 bases map to TRBD1. Losses at the gene ends were 2 bases for V and 3 bases for J; bases not matched to a gene: 2. This CDR3 has 14 amino acids. Germline V CDR1 and CDR2: SGHRS, YFSETQ. For the CDR3, the DNA is TGCGCCAGCAGCTTACAGGGGGCGGACACTGAAGCTTTCTTT. It yields the protein CASSLQGADTEAFF.

The chain recombines TRBV27 with TRBJ2-2; the D gene is possibly TRBD1 (6 bases). Germline CDR1 is MNHEY and CDR2 is SMNVEV (reference sequence). The CDR3 runs 14 residues. V was trimmed by 2 bases and J by 8 bases, leaving 12 bases between them. Written as DNA, the CDR3 is TGTGCCAGCAGTTTAAGCAGGGGAAGGGGGGAGCTGTTTTTT. It translates to CASSLSRGRGELFF.

This chain links TRBV7-6 with TRBJ1-1; weak D call: TRBD1 (5 bases). Germline assignment: CDR1 SGHVS and CDR2 FNYEAQ. CDR3 length: 16 residues. Trimming pared 5 bases from V and 5 bases from J, leaving 21 bases between. Here the CDR3 reads CASSPPRLGGGTEAFF. The CDR3 nucleotides read TGTGCCAGCAGCCCCCCCCGATTGGGGGGAGGGACTGAAGCTTTCTTT.

The V and J genes are TRBV7-2 and TRBJ1-2; D gene ambiguous. Germline assignment: CDR1 SGHTA and CDR2 FQGNSA. The V end lost 1 base, the J end lost 7 bases, and 7 bases lay between the germline ends. The length of the CDR3 is 12 residues. CDR3 sequence: CASSLVRGGYTF. The CDR3 nucleotides are TGTGCCAGCAGCTTAGTGAGAGGTGGCTACACCTTC.

J is TRBJ1-2 and V is TRBV6-5; a weak D match, TRBD1 (5 bases). The length of the CDR3 is 13 residues. In germline, CDR1 is MNHEY, CDR2 SVGAGI. The V end lost 2 bases, the J end lost 5 bases, and 9 bases lay between the germline ends. CDR3 coding DNA: TGTGCCAGCAGTTACGGGGCGGATTATGGCTACACCTTC. Translated, it gives CASSYGADYGYTF.

The chain joins TRBV7-8 to TRBJ1-6; TRBD1 matches at 11 bases. The CDR3 has 15 amino acids. Germline V gene data show CDR1 as SGHVS and CDR2 as FQNEAQ. The V gene end was trimmed by 0 bases and the J gene end by 12 bases; junction bases not matched to a gene: 4. CDR3 amino acids: CASSLAGQGAQPLHF. The CDR3 region has the DNA TGTGCCAGCAGCTTAGCCGGACAGGGGGCCCAACCCCTCCACTTT.

In its sample, this clone was seen a few times. The rearrangement joins TRBV6-5 to TRBJ1-4; 7 bases fit TRBD1. V lost 4 bases and J lost 7; bases outside the gene matches: 3. This CDR3 is 13 amino acids long. The V gene's germline CDR1 is MNHEY and CDR2 SVGAGI. The CDR3 coding sequence is TGTGCCAGCAGTTCAGGGACAGTTGAAAAACTGTTTTTT. It codes for CASSSGTVEKLFF.

This clone occurred a few times. The chain combines TRBV6-1 with TRBJ1-1; D is possibly TRBD1 (6 bases). Trimming removed 7 bases at V and 0 bases at J, with 12 bases between. The CDR3 is 14 residues long. CDR1 and CDR2 (germline): MNHNS, SASEGT. CDR3 nucleotide sequence: TGTGCCAGCACCCGCAGGGGTATGAACACTGAAGCTTTCTTT. It encodes CASTRRGMNTEAFF.

In its sample, this clone was seen a few times. The chain carries TRBV7-6 and TRBJ2-7; TRBD1 is a possible D gene (5 bases). The CDR3 is 15 amino acids. V lost 1 base and J lost 5, with 15 bases in between. The V gene's germline CDR1 is SGHVS and CDR2 FNYEAQ. The CDR3, as DNA: TGTGCCAGCAGCTTAGGGCGACAGATAGGGGACGAGCAGTACTTC. Its protein is CASSLGRQIGDEQYF.

The V gene is TRBV5-1, the J gene TRBJ2-7; 8 bases map to TRBD1. This CDR3 is 14 amino acids long. The J segment lost 3 bases and the V segment lost 4 bases, leaving 6 bases of the junction unmatched. Germline V lookup: CDR1 SGHRS, CDR2 YFSETQ. CDR3 residues: CASSPTGVGYEQYF. The DNA of the CDR3 is TGCGCCAGCAGCCCGACAGGGGTCGGCTACGAGCAGTACTTC.

The J gene is TRBJ2-6, the V gene TRBV18; the D gene is possibly TRBD1 (6 bases). Germline V gives CDR1 KGHSH, CDR2 LQKENI. V gave up 5 bases and J gave up 2 bases, with 16 bases separating them. The CDR3 totals 17 residues. This CDR3 reads CASSTNFNRAGANVLTF. DNA of the CDR3: TGTGCCAGCTCAACAAATTTTAACAGGGCTGGGGCCAACGTCCTGACTTTC. Using reference TRBV18 and TRBJ2-6 for the parts outside the CDR3, the full variable domain is NAGVMQNPRHLVRRRGQEARLRCSPMKGHSHVYWYRQLPEEGLKFMVYLQKENIIDESGMPKERFSAEFPKEGPSILRIQQVVRGDSAAYFCASSTNFNRAGANVLTFGAGSRLTVL.

This clone was counted only a few times. Other DNA sequences in the sample encode the same CDR3. The chain couples TRBV6-5 to TRBJ1-1; D uncertain. V lost 0 bases, J lost 1 base, and 3 bases lay in between. CDR1 is MNHEY, CDR2 SVGAGI, per germline. The CDR3 has 13 residues. CDR3 region: CASSYSRNTEAFF. CDR3 DNA: TGTGCCAGCAGTTACTCCCGGAACACTGAAGCTTTCTTT.

As concerns this clone: Other DNA sequences within the sample encode an identical CDR3. The rearrangement joins TRBV11-2 to TRBJ2-7, with TRBD2 as a possible D gene (6 bases). CDR3 length: 14 amino acids. Trimming stripped 1 base from V and 4 bases from J, with 11 bases between. Per germline, CDR1 SGHAT and CDR2 FQNNGV. This chain's CDR3 is CASSLGQGGYEQYF. CDR3 nucleotides: TGTGCCAGCAGCTTAGGGCAGGGAGGTTACGAGCAGTACTTC.

The chain joins TRBV13 to TRBJ2-1, with 9 bases matching TRBD1. J lost 4 bases, V lost 4 bases, and 8 bases had no gene match. CDR1 PRHDT and CDR2 FYEKMQ come from the germline V gene (reference sequence). The CDR3 runs 16 residues. The CDR3 nucleotides are TGTGCCAGCAGCTCTCTGGACAGGGGAACGTACAATGAGCAGTTCTTC. Encoded protein: CASSSLDRGTYNEQFF.

This chain links TRBV19 with TRBJ2-2; TRBD1 aligns across 7 bases. CDR3 length equals 16 residues. Germline V gene lookup returns CDR1 LNHDA and CDR2 SQIVND (reference sequence). J lost 3 bases, V lost 4 bases, and 8 bases had no gene match. CDR3 loop: CASSTTGQLDTGELFF. The CDR3 DNA reads TGTGCCAGTAGTACAACGGGACAGCTCGACACCGGGGAGCTGTTTTTT.

The chain couples TRBV7-8 to TRBJ2-7, with 10 bases that match TRBD2. The V and J ends lost 0 bases and 0 bases, in that order; junction bases with no gene match: 5. CDR1 and CDR2 (germline): SGHVS, FQNEAQ. There are 17 residues in the CDR3. The CDR3 bases are TGTGCCAGCAGCTTAGCGCGAGCGGGAGGGTTCTCCTACGAGCAGTACTTC. This sequence encodes CASSLARAGGFSYEQYF.

The rearrangement uses TRBV5-1 and TRBJ2-5, with D perhaps TRBD1 (6 bases). V gave up 0 bases and J gave up 5 bases, with 20 bases separating them. The CDR3 has 17 residues. Germline V lookup: CDR1 SGHRS, CDR2 YFSETQ. The DNA of the CDR3 is TGCGCCAGCAGCTTGGCCGGCAGGGGTTTGTTGTGGGAGACCCAGTACTTC. Its translation is CASSLAGRGLLWETQYF.

CDR3 DNA: TGTGCCAGCAACATACAGGGGAATAATGAAAAACTGTTTTTT. It encodes CASNIQGNNEKLFF. The chain combines TRBV5-4 with TRBJ1-4; 7 bases line up with TRBD1. Per germline, CDR1 SGHNT and CDR2 YYREEE (reference sequence). The CDR3 extends over 14 amino acids. Trimming took 6 bases from V and 4 from J; bases not matched to a gene: 6.

A single count supports this clone. CDR3 bases: TGTGCCAGCAGCTCATCGGGACAGGGGCCTTACGAGCAGTACTTC. Protein: CASSSSGQGPYEQYF. The V call is TRBV13, the J call TRBJ2-7; 10 nucleotides align to TRBD1. Germline V gene lookup returns CDR1 PRHDT and CDR2 FYEKMQ (reference sequence). V gave up 4 bases and J gave up 4 bases; unmatched junction bases: 7. The CDR3 contains 15 residues.